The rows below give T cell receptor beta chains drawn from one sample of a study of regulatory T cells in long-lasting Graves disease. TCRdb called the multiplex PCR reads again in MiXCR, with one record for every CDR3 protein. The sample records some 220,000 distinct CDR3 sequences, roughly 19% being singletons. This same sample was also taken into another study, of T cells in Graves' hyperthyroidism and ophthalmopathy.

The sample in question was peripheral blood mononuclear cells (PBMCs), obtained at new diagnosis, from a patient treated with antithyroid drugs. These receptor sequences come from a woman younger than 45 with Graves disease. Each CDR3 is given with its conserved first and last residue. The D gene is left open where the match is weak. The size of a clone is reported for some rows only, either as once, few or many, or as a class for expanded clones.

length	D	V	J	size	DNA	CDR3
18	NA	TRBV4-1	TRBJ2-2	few	TGCGCCAGCAGCCAAGATAACCCGAGAGGGTGGGACACCGGGGAGCTGTTTTTT	CASSQDNPRGWDTGELFF
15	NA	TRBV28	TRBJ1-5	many	TGTGCCAGCAGTTTAAGAGGGACACTCAATCAGCCCCAGCATTTT	CASSLRGTLNQPQHF
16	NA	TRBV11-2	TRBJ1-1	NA	TGTGCCAGCAGCTTAATTAAACGGGGGGCGCGTACTGAAGCTTTCTTT	CASSLIKRGARTEAFF
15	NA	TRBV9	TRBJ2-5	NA	TGTGCCAGCAGCCCGACGACTAGTTTAGGGGAGACCCAGTACTTC	CASSPTTSLGETQYF
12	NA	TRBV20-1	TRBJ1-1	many	TGCAGTGCCAGGTTCGGGAACACTGAAGCTTTCTTT	CSARFGNTEAFF
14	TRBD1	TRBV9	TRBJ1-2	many	TGTGCCAGCAGCATTACAGGACAGGGGCATGGCTACACCTTC	CASSITGQGHGYTF
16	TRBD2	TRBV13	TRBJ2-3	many	TGTGCCAGCAGCACGACTACTAGCGGGAGGCCAGATACGCAGTATTTT	CASSTTTSGRPDTQYF
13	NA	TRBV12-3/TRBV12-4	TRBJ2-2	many	TGTGCCAGCAGCCGTCAGGGCACCGGGGAGCTGTTTTTT	CASSRQGTGELFF
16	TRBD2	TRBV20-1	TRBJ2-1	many	TGCAGTGCTAGATTTTCTAGCGGGAGCCACTACAATGAGCAGTTCTTC	CSARFSSGSHYNEQFF
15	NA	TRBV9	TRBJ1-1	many	TGTGCCAGCAGCGGAACCCAGGGTGGGAACACTGAAGCTTTCTTT	CASSGTQGGNTEAFF
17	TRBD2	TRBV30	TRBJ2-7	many	TGTGCCTGGAGCTTACTAGCGGGAGGGGGCCGCTCCTACGAGCAGTACTTC	CAWSLLAGGGRSYEQYF
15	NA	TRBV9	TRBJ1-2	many	TGTGCCAGCAGCGTAGAGGCAGAATTTAACTATGGCTACACCTTC	CASSVEAEFNYGYTF
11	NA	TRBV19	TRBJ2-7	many	TGTGCCAGCAGCAACTCCTACGAGCAGTACTTC	CASSNSYEQYF
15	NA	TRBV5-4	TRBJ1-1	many	TGTGCCAGCAGCTTGGTCGGAGCCATGAACACTGAAGCTTTCTTT	CASSLVGAMNTEAFF
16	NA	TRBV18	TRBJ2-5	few	TGTGCCAGCTCACCGGGGGCTAGACCATCCGCGGGGGCCCAGTACTTC	CASSPGARPSAGAQYF
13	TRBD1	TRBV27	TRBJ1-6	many	TGTGCCTGCGGTCAGGGGGCAAATTCACCCCTCCACTTT	CACGQGANSPLHF
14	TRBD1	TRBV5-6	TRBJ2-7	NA	TGTGCCAGCAGCTTACTCAGGACAGGGAACGAGCAGTACTTC	CASSLLRTGNEQYF
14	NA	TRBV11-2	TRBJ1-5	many	TGTGCCAGCAGCTTAGGTGGTGGAGGTCAGCCCCAGCATTTT	CASSLGGGGQPQHF
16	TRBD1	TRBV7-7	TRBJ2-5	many	TGTGCTAGCAGCCCTAATAGTGGGACAGGATGGGAGACCCAGTACTTC	CASSPNSGTGWETQYF
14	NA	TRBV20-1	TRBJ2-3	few	TGCAGTGCTAGAGATGCCAGTTTTACAGATACGCAGTATTTT	CSARDASFTDTQYF
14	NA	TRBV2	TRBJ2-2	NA	TGTGCCAGCCGGGACTCGCTATTTACCGGGGAGCTGTTTTTT	CASRDSLFTGELFF
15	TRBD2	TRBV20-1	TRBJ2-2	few	TGCAGTGCTAGAGACAGCGGGAGGGACACCGGGGAGCTGTTTTTT	CSARDSGRDTGELFF
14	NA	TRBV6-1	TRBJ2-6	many	TGTGCCAGCAGTGAAAGGGCTGGGGCCAACGTCCTGACTTTC	CASSERAGANVLTF
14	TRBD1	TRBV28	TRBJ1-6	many	TGTGCCAGCAGAGTGACAGGGGAATTTTCACCCCTCCACTTT	CASRVTGEFSPLHF
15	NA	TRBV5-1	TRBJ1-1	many	TGCGCCAGCAGCTTAGGGGGGGCTAGGAACACTGAAGCTTTCTTT	CASSLGGARNTEAFF
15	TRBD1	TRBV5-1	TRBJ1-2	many	TGTGCCAGCAGCTTGACGGGGACAGGGGACTATGGCTACACCTTC	CASSLTGTGDYGYTF
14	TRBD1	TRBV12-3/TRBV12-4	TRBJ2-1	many	TGTGCCAGCAGTTCTTGGACAGGGACGGATGAGCAGTTCTTC	CASSSWTGTDEQFF
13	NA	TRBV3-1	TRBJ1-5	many	TGTGCCAGCAGCCAGGACACGTTGCGGCCCCAGCATTTT	CASSQDTLRPQHF
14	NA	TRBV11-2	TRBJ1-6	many	TGTGCCAGCAGTGTAGGATTCTATAATTCACCCCTCCACTTT	CASSVGFYNSPLHF
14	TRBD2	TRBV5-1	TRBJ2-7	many	TGCGCCAGCAGCCGTAGCGGGAGTCCCCAAGAGCAGTACTTC	CASSRSGSPQEQYF
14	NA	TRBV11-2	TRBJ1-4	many	TGTGCCAGCAGCCCTCGACAGAGAAATGAAAAACTGTTTTTT	CASSPRQRNEKLFF
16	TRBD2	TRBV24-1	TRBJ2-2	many	TGTGCCACCGGCTTTAGGCGGGGGGGTAACACCGGGGAGCTGTTTTTT	CATGFRRGGNTGELFF
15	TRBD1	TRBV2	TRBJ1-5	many	TGTGCCAGCAGTGAGGGACAGGGAGACAATCAGCCCCAGCATTTT	CASSEGQGDNQPQHF
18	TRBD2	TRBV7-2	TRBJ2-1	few	TGTGCCAGCAGCTTAGAAGGGTTAGCGGGAGGGTCCTACAATGAGCAGTTCTTC	CASSLEGLAGGSYNEQFF
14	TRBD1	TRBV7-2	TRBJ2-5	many	TGTGCCAGCAGCTTTCCCGGACAGGGACAGACCCAGTACTTC	CASSFPGQGQTQYF
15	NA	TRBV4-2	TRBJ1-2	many	TGTGCCAGCAGCCAAGACCGACAGCATGACTATGGCTACACCTTC	CASSQDRQHDYGYTF
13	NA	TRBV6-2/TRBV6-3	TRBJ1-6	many	TGTGCCAGCACCAACCCCGGGGAGTCACCCCTCCACTTT	CASTNPGESPLHF
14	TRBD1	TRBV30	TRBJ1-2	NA	TGTGCCTGGAGTATCGACAGGGGAAACTATGGCTACACCTTC	CAWSIDRGNYGYTF
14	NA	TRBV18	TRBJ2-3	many	TGTGCCAGCTTAAGGACACCTAGCACAGATACGCAGTATTTT	CASLRTPSTDTQYF
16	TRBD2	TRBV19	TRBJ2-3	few	TGTGCCACCGCGGATGGGGGGAGGGCCGCCCCAGATACGCAGTATTTT	CATADGGRAAPDTQYF
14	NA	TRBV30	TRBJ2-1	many	TGTGCCTTGACGTTGGACAGCTCCTACAATGAGCAGTTCTTC	CALTLDSSYNEQFF
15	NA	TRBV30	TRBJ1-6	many	TGTGCCTGGATCCCGGGCTCGACCTATAATTCACCCCTCCACTTT	CAWIPGSTYNSPLHF
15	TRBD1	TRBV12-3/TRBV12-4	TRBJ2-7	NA	TGTGCCAGCAGTTCTCCGGGACAGGGTCCTTACGAGCAGTACTTC	CASSSPGQGPYEQYF
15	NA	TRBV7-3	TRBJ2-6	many	TGTGCCAGCAGCTCACCAGGGCCTGGGGCCAACGTCCTGACTTTC	CASSSPGPGANVLTF
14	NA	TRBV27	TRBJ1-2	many	TGTGCCAGCAGTTTATTACAGGGTAGAGGGGGCTACACCTTC	CASSLLQGRGGYTF
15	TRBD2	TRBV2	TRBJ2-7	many	TGTGCCAGCAGTGAGATACTAGCGGGAGTCTACGAGCAGTACTTC	CASSEILAGVYEQYF
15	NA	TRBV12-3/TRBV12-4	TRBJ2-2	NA	TGTGCCAGCAGTTTTCGGAGGGCCGGCACCGGGGAGCTGTTTTTT	CASSFRRAGTGELFF
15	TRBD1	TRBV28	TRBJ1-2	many	TGTGCCAGCAGTTTATTTGCCGGACAGGGGAGCGGCTACACCTTC	CASSLFAGQGSGYTF
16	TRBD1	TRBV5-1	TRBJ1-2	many	TGCGCCAGCAGCATCGGGACAGGGGCAGGGGCTGGCGGCTACACCTTC	CASSIGTGAGAGGYTF
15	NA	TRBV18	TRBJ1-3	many	TGTGCCAGCTCACCGGAGATACCATCTGGAAACACCATATATTTT	CASSPEIPSGNTIYF
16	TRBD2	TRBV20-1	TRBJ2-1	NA	TGCAGTGCTCCTCCCTTAACTAGCGCCTACAACAATGAGCAGTTCTTC	CSAPPLTSAYNNEQFF
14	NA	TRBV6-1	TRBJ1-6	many	TGTGCCAGCAGCCCCCGGGGGCAACGTTCACCCCTCCACTTT	CASSPRGQRSPLHF
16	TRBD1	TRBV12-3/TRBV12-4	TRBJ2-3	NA	TGTGCCAGCAGCCAAGACAGGGCGCCAGTCCCAGATACGCAGTATTTT	CASSQDRAPVPDTQYF
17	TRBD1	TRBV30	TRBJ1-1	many	TGTGCCTGGAGTCCCGGGACAGGGGCGACCTTGAACACTGAAGCTTTCTTT	CAWSPGTGATLNTEAFF
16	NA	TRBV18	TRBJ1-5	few	TGTGCCAGCTCACCACAGGGACACCGAAGCAATCAGCCCCAGCATTTT	CASSPQGHRSNQPQHF
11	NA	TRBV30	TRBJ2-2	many	TGTGCCTGTCGGGAAACCGGGGAGCTGTTTTTT	CACRETGELFF
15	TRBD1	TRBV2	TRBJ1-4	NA	TGTGCCGGTAGCGGGACAGCTGCAACTAATGAAAAACTGTTTTTT	CAGSGTAATNEKLFF
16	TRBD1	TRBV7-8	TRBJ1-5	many	TGTGCCAGCAGCTTGCGGGACAGGGGAAGCAATCAGCCCCAGCATTTT	CASSLRDRGSNQPQHF
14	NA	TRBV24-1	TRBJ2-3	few	TGTGCCACCAGTCCCCGTGATAGAAGAGATACGCAGTATTTT	CATSPRDRRDTQYF
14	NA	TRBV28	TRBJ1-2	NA	TGTGCCAGCAGTACGACCGGGACGGGCTATGGCTACACCTTC	CASSTTGTGYGYTF